One sample yielded the 18 T cell receptor beta chains listed below, sequenced in a study of Ad26.COV2.S vaccination and SARS-CoV-2 variants. Treatment here: around 19 received Ad26.COV2.S at low or high dose, single or two shots; several received placebo; per-sample allocation not given. Material that was analyzed had been drawn on day 63 after the first vaccine or placebo injection. Libraries were prepared by immunoSEQ multiplex PCR; TCRdb keeps only in-frame clonotypes and omits some of them. The sample has a few hundred thousand clones, around 88% seen once. The sample consisted of peripheral blood, taken in a trial of Ad26.COV2.S vaccine versus placebo. These receptors all stem from a person aged 18-65 years who received the Ad26.COV2.S COVID-19 vaccine or a placebo.

With respect to this clone: The conserved phenylalanine or tryptophan is not found at the CDR3 terminus, so this likely reflects a read error. Because the CDR3's place on the DNA is in doubt, the DNA is left out and the CDR3 is given as listed by TCRdb. This chain uses TRBV18 with TRBJ1-5. Germline assignment: CDR1 KGHSH and CDR2 LQKENI. The CDR3 is made up of 12 amino acids, end residues included. CDR3 protein: CASSPLSAPDLI.

This chain connects TRBV2 to TRBJ2-7, with TRBD1 identical over 7 bases. CDR3 length: 13 residues. Trimming took 3 bases from V and 3 from J; bases not matched to a gene: 2. Looked up from germline, CDR1 is SNHLY and CDR2 is FYNNEI. The CDR3 is CASSEGQYYEQYV. DNA for the CDR3: TGTGCCAGCAGTGAGGGACAGTACTACGAGCAGTACGTC.

This clone came up once. The chain joins TRBV6-1 to TRBJ2-5, with D perhaps matching TRBD1 or TRBD2 (5 bases each). The CDR3 is 15 amino acids. Germline values: CDR1 MNHNS, CDR2 SASEGT. V dropped 0 bases and J dropped 1 base, with 9 bases sitting between them. For the CDR3, the DNA is TGTGCCAGCAGTGAAGCTTCTGGGACCCAAGAGACCCAGTACTTC. Protein product: CASSEASGTQETQYF.

The chain links TRBV6-4 to TRBJ2-1, with TRBD1 identical over 9 bases. This CDR3 has 15 residues. The trim removed 5 bases at V and 8 bases at J, leaving 10 bases unmatched. Germline V gene sequence: CDR1 MRHNA, CDR2 SNTAGT. CDR3 in amino acids: CASSLTGTGIHEQFF. The DNA for the CDR3 is TGTGCCAGCAGTTTAACCGGGACAGGGATCCATGAGCAGTTCTTC.

J is TRBJ2-3 and V is TRBV19; 7 nucleotides agree with TRBD2. Trimming removed 5 bases from V and 0 bases from J; junction bases left unmatched: 8. From germline, CDR1 is LNHDA and CDR2 SQIVND (reference sequence). This CDR3 spans 16 amino acids. The CDR3 sequence is CASSPRRGTSTDTQYF. Here the CDR3 DNA reads TGTGCCAGTAGTCCGCGGCGGGGGACTAGCACAGATACGCAGTATTTT.

This clone was picked up a small number of times. The chain links TRBV19 to TRBJ1-1, with D possibly TRBD1 on 6 matching bases. The length of the CDR3 is 13 residues. The ends were cut back, 4 bases at V and 6 bases at J, with 12 bases in the middle. The germline V gene has CDR1 LNHDA and CDR2 SQIVND (reference sequence). CDR3 residues: CASSSGQKAEAFF. For the CDR3, the DNA is TGTGCCAGTAGTAGCGGACAGAAGGCTGAAGCTTTCTTT. The full variable domain, rest sourced from reference TRBV19 and TRBJ1-1, is DGGITQSPKYLFRKEGQNVTLSCEQNLNHDAMYWYRQDPGQGLRLIYYSQIVNDFQKGDIAEGYSVSREKKESFPLTVTSAQKNPTAFYLCASSSGQKAEAFFGQGTRLTVV.

The chain recombines TRBV7-2 with TRBJ2-1; TRBD2 agrees at 8 bases. After removal of 3 bases from V and 4 bases from J, the junction contained 11 bases not matched to a gene. Germline V gene sequence: CDR1 SGHTA, CDR2 FQGNSA. CDR3 size: 17 residues. The CDR3 region has the DNA TGTGCCAGCAGCTTCCGCGCCGGGCGGGGGGTTTACAATGAGCAGTTCTTC. It specifies CASSFRAGRGVYNEQFF.

The chain joins TRBV7-2 to TRBJ2-2; perhaps TRBD2 as D (7 bases). CDR3 length: 16 amino acids. V lost 0 bases to trimming and J lost 5 bases, with 13 bases between them. The V gene's germline CDR1 is SGHTA and CDR2 FQGNSA. The chain's CDR3 is CASSLAPGGGTGELFF. In nucleotides, the CDR3 is TGTGCCAGCAGCTTAGCTCCGGGGGGCGGGACCGGGGAGCTGTTTTTT.

J is TRBJ2-2 and V is TRBV27; 9 bases align to TRBD1. The germline V gene has CDR1 MNHEY and CDR2 SMNVEV (reference sequence). This CDR3 region has 17 residues. V was pared by 6 bases and J by 0 bases, with 8 bases of the junction left unmatched. The CDR3 loop reads CASSLNRGPANTGELFF. The CDR3 DNA follows: TGTGCCAGCAGCTTAAACAGGGGGCCGGCGAACACCGGGGAGCTGTTTTTT.

The chain is built from TRBV30 and TRBJ1-5; D not resolved. The CDR3 runs to 13 residues. In germline, CDR1 is GTSNPN, CDR2 SVGIG (reference sequence). V was trimmed by 2 bases and J by 11 bases, leaving 16 bases between them. In DNA, the CDR3 is TGTGCCTGGAGTAAAGTCGCTAAAGGCACCCAGCATTTT. The encoded protein is CAWSKVAKGTQHF. The full variable domain, in which reference TRBV30 and TRBJ1-5 provide the parts outside the CDR3, is SQTIHQWPATLVQPVGSPLSLECTVEGTSNPNLYWYRQAAGRGLQLLFYSVGIGQISSEVPQNLSASRPQDRQFILSSKKLLLSDSGFYLCAWSKVAKGTQHFGDGTRLSIL.

This sequence joins TRBV7-9 and TRBJ2-5, with a weak D call TRBD1 (5 bases). Trimming cost V 4 bases and J 5 bases, with 11 bases left between them. The length of the CDR3 is 13 residues. CDR1 and CDR2 from the germline V gene are SEHNR and FQNEAQ (reference sequence). The CDR3 nucleotides are TGTGCCAGCAGCTCCCAGGGTACGGAGACCCAGTACTTC. Translated: CASSSQGTETQYF.

The chain links TRBV5-4 to TRBJ2-5; the match to TRBD2 covers 9 bases. V lost 2 bases to trimming and J lost 6 bases; unmatched junction nucleotides: 5. CDR3 length equals 14 residues. Per the germline V gene, CDR1 is SGHNT and CDR2 is YYREEE (reference sequence). The CDR3 sequence: CASSLQAGGKTQYF. Written as DNA, the CDR3 is TGTGCCAGCAGCTTACAAGCGGGGGGAAAGACCCAGTACTTC.

This chain joins TRBV5-6 and TRBJ2-3, with D tentatively TRBD2 (6 bases). Germline CDR1 is SGHDT and CDR2 is YYEEEE. V was clipped by 7 bases and J by 3 bases, with 18 bases between them. The CDR3 is made up of 15 amino acids. As DNA, the CDR3 is TGTGCCAGCGGGGGGATCAGCCTCGGTACAGATACGCAGTATTTT. Its translation: CASGGISLGTDTQYF.

This clone was seen a handful of times. This chain connects TRBV15 to TRBJ1-1, with D perhaps TRBD1 (6 bases). Between the trimmed V and J ends, which lost 6 bases and 6 bases, there was a span of 14 bases. CDR1 is LNHNV, CDR2 YYDKDF, per germline (reference sequence). The CDR3 totals 13 residues. In DNA form, the CDR3 reads TGTGCCACCAGAGGCACAGGGTGGGCTGAAGCTTTCTTT. This gives the protein CATRGTGWAEAFF.

The CDR3 nucleotides read TGCAGTGCTAGTTTCCCCCTAGCGGGAGACTACAATGAGCAGTTCTTC. Its protein is CSASFPLAGDYNEQFF. The chain uses TRBV20-1 and TRBJ2-1; 10 bases align to TRBD2. This CDR3 has 16 amino acids. V lost 3 bases to trimming and J lost 3 bases; unmatched junction nucleotides: 8. CDR1 and CDR2 from the germline V gene are DFQATT and SNEGSKA (reference sequence).

The rearrangement uses TRBV10-3 and TRBJ1-2; 8 nucleotides line up with TRBD1. The germline V gene encodes CDR1 ENHRY and CDR2 SYGVKD. The CDR3 consists of 15 residues. The trim removed 7 bases at V and 4 bases at J, leaving 11 bases unmatched. Written as DNA, the CDR3 is TGTGCCATCAACCCATTATCCGGACAGGGCTATGGCTACACCTTC. This codes for CAINPLSGQGYGYTF.

The chain has TRBV5-4 and TRBJ2-2; possibly TRBD1 for D (5 bases). Trimming took 4 bases from V and 1 from J, leaving 14 bases between them. This CDR3 spans 16 amino acids. Germline V gene lookup returns CDR1 SGHNT and CDR2 YYREEE (reference sequence). CDR3 DNA: TGTGCCAGCAGCGGAACCGGCACAGGGAACACCGGGGAGCTGTTTTTT. This encodes CASSGTGTGNTGELFF.

This chain links TRBV18 with TRBJ1-6; perhaps TRBD1 as D (5 bases). The V gene's germline CDR1 is KGHSH and CDR2 LQKENI. This CDR3 has 14 amino acids. With 3 bases removed from V and 7 bases from J, the gap between germline ends came to 10 bases. CDR3 nucleotides: TGTGCCAGCTCACCCCTTGGGACGAATTCACCCCTCCACTTT. This gives the protein CASSPLGTNSPLHF.